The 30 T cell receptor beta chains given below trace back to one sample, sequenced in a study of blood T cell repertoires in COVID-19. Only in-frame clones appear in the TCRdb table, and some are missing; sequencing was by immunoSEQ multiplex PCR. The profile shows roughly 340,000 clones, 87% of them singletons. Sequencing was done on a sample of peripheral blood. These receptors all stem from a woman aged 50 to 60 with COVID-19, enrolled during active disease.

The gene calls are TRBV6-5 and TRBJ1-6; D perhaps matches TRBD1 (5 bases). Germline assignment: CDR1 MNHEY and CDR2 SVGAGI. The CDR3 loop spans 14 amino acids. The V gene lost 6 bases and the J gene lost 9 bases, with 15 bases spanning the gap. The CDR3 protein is CASRRGREGSPLHF. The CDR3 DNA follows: TGTGCCAGCAGACGGGGCAGGGAGGGTTCACCCCTCCACTTT.

The CDR3 DNA sequence: TGTGCCAGTAGTATAGGACAGGGGCGCCGCGGGGAGCAGTACTTC. This encodes CASSIGQGRRGEQYF. V gene TRBV19 combines with J gene TRBJ2-7; 8 bases match TRBD1. The CDR3 contains 15 residues. Germline V gene data show CDR1 as LNHDA and CDR2 as SQIVND (reference sequence). V dropped 1 base and J dropped 7; count of bases not matched to a gene: 9.

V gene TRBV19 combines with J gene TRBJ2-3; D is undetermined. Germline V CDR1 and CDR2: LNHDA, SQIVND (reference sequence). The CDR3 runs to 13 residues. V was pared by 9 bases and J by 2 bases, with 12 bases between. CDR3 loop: CARYGVYTDTQYF. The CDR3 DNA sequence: TGTGCCAGATACGGTGTTTACACAGATACGCAGTATTTT.

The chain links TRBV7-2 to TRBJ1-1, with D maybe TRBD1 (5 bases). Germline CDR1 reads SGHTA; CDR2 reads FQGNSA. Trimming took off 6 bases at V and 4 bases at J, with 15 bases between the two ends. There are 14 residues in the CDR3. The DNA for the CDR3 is TGTGCCAGCAGTCTCAGGGTATGGGGCACTGAAGCTTTCTTT. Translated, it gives CASSLRVWGTEAFF.

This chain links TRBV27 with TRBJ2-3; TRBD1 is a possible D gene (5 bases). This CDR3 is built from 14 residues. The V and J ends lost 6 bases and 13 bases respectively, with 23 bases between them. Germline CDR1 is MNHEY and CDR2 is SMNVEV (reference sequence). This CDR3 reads CASRGLRGGPREYF. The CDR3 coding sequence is TGTGCCAGCAGGGGGTTAAGGGGTGGACCCCGAGAGTATTTT.

CDR3 sequence (DNA): TGTGCCAGCAGCCGAGGACAGGATAGCAATCAGCCCCAGCATTTT. Protein product: CASSRGQDSNQPQHF. The chain couples TRBV4-2 to TRBJ1-5, with 7 positions matching TRBD1. Germline CDR1 is LGHNA and CDR2 is YNFKEQ. CDR3 length: 15 residues. The junction had 3 bases not matched to a gene; V was cut back by 4 bases and J by 0 bases.

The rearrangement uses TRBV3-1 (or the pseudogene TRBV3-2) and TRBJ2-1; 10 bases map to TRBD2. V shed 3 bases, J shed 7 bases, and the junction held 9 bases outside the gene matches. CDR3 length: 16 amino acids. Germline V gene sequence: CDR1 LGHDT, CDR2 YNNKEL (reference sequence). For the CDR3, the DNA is TGTGCCAGCAGCCAGACCCTAGCGGGAGCGGAGAATGAGCAGTTCTTC. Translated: CASSQTLAGAENEQFF.

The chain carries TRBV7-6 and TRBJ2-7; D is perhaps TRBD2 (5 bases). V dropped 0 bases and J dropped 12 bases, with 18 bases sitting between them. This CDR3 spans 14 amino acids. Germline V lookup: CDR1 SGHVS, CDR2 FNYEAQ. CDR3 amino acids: CASSLATLGLDLYF. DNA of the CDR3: TGTGCCAGCAGCTTAGCTACGTTAGGACTGGATCTGTACTTC.

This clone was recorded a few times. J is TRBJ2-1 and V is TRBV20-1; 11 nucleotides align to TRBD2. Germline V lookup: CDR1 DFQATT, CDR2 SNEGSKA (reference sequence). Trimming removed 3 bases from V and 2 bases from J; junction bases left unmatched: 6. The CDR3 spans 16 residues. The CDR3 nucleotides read TGCAGTGCTAGTATGACTAGCGGGATAGCCTACAATGAGCAGTTCTTC. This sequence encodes CSASMTSGIAYNEQFF.

CDR3 sequence (DNA): TGCGCCAGCAGCTTGGGGACAGGGGGAAAGGGCGAGCAGTACTTC. Its translation is CASSLGTGGKGEQYF. This chain joins TRBV5-1 and TRBJ2-7; 10 bases line up with TRBD1. V was pared by 0 bases and J by 6 bases, with 6 bases of the junction left unmatched. CDR3 length: 15 amino acids. Per germline, CDR1 SGHRS and CDR2 YFSETQ.

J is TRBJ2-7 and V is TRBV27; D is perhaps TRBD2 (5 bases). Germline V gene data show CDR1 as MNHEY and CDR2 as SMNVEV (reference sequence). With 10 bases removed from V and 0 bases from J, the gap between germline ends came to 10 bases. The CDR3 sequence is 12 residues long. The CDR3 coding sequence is TGTGCCACGGGAACCCTCTCCTACGAGCAGTACTTC. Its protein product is CATGTLSYEQYF.

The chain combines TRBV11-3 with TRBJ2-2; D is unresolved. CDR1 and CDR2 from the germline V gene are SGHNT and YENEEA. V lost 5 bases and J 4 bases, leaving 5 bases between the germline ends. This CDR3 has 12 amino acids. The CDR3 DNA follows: TGTGCCAGCAGCCCCCTCACCGGGGAGCTGTTTTTT. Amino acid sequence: CASSPLTGELFF. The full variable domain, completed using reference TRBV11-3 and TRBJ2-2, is EAGVVQSPRYKIIEKKQPVAFWCNPISGHNTLYWYLQNLGQGPELLIRYENEEAVDDSQLPKDRFSAERLKGVDSTLKIQPAELGDSAVYLCASSPLTGELFFGEGSRLTVL.

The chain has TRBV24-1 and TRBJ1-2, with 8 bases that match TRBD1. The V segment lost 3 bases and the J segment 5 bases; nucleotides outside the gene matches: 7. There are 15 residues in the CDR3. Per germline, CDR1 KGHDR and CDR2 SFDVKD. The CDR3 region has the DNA TGTGCCACCAGTGATCGGACAGGGAAGGGGTATGGCTACACCTTC. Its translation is CATSDRTGKGYGYTF.

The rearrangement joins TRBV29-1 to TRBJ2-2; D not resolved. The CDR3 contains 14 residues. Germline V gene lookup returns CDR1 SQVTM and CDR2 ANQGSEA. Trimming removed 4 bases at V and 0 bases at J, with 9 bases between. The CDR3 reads CSVVRQANTGELFF. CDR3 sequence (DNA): TGCAGCGTTGTTCGGCAGGCGAACACCGGGGAGCTGTTTTTT.

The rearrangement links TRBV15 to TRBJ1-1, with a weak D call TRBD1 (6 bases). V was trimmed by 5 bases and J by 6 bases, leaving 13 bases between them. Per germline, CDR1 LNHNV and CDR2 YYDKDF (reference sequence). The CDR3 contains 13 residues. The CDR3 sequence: CATSDTPGAEAFF. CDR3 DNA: TGTGCCACCAGCGACACCCCAGGGGCTGAAGCTTTCTTT.

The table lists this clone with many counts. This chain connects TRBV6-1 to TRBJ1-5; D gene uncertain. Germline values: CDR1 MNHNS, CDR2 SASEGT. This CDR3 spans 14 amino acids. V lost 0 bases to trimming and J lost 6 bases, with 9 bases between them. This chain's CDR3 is CASSEAEGSQPQHF. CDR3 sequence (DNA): TGTGCCAGCAGTGAAGCGGAGGGCTCTCAGCCCCAGCATTTT.

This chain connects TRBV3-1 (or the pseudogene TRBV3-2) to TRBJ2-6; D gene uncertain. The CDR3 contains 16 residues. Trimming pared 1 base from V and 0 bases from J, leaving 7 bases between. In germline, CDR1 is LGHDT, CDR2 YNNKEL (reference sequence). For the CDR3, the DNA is TGTGCCAGCAGCCAAGCAACCAGCTCTGGGGCCAACGTCCTGACTTTC. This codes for CASSQATSSGANVLTF.

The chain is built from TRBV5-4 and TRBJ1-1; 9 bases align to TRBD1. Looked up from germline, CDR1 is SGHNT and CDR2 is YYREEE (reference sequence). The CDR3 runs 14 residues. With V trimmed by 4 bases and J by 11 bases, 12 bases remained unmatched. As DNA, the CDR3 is TGTGCCAGCAGCACTCCGACAGGGGGTGGTAGGGCTTTCTTT. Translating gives CASSTPTGGGRAFF.

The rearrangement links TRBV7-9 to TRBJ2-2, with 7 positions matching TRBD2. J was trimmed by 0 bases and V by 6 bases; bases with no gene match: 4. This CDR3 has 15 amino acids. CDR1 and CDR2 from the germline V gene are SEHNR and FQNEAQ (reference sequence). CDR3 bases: TGTGCCAGCAGACCTCTAGCGGCGAACACCGGGGAGCTGTTTTTT. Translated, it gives CASRPLAANTGELFF.

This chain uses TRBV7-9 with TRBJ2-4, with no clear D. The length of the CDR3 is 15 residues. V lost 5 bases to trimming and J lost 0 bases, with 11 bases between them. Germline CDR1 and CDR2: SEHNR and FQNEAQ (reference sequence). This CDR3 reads CASSPRGQAKNIQYF. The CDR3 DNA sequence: TGTGCCAGCAGCCCGCGCGGCCAAGCCAAAAACATTCAGTACTTC.

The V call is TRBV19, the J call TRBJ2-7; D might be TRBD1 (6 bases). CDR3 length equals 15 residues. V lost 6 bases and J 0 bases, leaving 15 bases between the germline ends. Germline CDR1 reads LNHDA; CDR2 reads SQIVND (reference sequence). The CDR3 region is CASRTSRGSSYEQYF. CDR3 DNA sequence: TGTGCCAGTAGAACTTCCAGGGGTAGCTCCTACGAGCAGTACTTC.

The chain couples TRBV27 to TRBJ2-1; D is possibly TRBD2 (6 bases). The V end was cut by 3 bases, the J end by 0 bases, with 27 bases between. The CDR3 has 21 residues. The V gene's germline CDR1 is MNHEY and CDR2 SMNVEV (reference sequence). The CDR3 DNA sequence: TGTGCCAGCAGTTTGGGACGGGCGTCCGCGGGACGCTTGAGCTCCTACAATGAGCAGTTCTTC. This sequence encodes CASSLGRASAGRLSSYNEQFF.

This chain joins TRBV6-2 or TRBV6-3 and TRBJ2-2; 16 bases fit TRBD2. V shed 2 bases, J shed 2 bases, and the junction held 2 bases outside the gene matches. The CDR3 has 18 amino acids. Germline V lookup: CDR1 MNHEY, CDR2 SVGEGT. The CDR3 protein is CASSYGTSGRGNTGELFF. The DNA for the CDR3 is TGTGCCAGCAGTTACGGGACTAGCGGGAGGGGAAACACCGGGGAGCTGTTTTTT.

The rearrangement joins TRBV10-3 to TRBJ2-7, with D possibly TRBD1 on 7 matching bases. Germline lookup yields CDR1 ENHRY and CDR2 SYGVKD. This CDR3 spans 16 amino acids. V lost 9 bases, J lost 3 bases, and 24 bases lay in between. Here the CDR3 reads CAIRINRGGTFYEQYF. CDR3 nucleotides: TGTGCCATACGGATAAACAGGGGCGGGACCTTCTACGAGCAGTACTTC.

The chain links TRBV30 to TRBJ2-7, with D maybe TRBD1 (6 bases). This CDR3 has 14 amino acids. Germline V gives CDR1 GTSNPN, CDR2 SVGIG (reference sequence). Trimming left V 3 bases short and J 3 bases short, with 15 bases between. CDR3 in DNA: TGTGCCTGGAGACCAGGGGTATATAGCTACGAGCAGTACTTC. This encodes CAWRPGVYSYEQYF.

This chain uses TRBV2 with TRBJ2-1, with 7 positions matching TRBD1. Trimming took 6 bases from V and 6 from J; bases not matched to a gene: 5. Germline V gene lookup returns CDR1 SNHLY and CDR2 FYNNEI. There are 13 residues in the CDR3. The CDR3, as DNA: TGTGCCAGCAGACAGGGGTTGGTCAATGAGCAGTTCTTC. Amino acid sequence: CASRQGLVNEQFF.

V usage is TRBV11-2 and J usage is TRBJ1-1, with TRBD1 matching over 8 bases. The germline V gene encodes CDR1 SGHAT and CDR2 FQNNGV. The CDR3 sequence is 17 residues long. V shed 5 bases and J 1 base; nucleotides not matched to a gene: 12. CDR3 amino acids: CASSPRQGAERNTEAFF. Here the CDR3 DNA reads TGTGCCAGCAGCCCCCGGCAGGGGGCCGAAAGGAACACTGAAGCTTTCTTT.

DNA for the CDR3: TGTGCCAGCAGTTCCTCGACTAGCGGCCTCTACGAGCAGTACTTC. Encoded protein: CASSSSTSGLYEQYF. The chain couples TRBV6-5 to TRBJ2-7, with 9 bases aligning to TRBD2. J gave up 3 bases and V 4 bases, and 7 bases lay outside the gene matches. The CDR3 totals 15 residues. The germline V gene has CDR1 MNHEY and CDR2 SVGAGI.

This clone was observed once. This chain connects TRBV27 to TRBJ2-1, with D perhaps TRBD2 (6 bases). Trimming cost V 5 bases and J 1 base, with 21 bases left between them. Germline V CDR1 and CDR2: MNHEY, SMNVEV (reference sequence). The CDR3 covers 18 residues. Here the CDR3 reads CASSSPYWASASYNEQFF. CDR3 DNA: TGTGCCAGCAGTAGTCCTTACTGGGCTAGCGCATCCTACAATGAGCAGTTCTTC.

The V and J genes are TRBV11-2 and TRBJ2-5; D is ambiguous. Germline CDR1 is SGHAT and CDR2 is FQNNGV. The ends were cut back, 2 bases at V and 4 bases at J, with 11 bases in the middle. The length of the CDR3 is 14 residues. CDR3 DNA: TGTGCCAGCAGCTTACCCTTATCGGTAGAGACCCAGTACTTC. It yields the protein CASSLPLSVETQYF.